This T cell receptor beta chain stems from a study of cytomegalovirus exposure and HLA in healthy donors. Primers included in the PCR were 60 Vbeta and 13 Jbeta primers. The protocol was immunoSEQ multiplex PCR, while the TCRdb copy is restricted to in-frame clones and leaves out a portion. The table lists about 150,000 clones, 64% of them singletons, with about 3% in the top ten. The TCR originated in a woman under 40 in good health and CMV-seropositive. Material for sequencing was PBMCs.

This CDR3 reads CASSFGGGRETQYF. For the CDR3, the DNA is TGCGCCAGCAGCTTTGGAGGAGGTCGGGAGACCCAGTACTTC. The J gene is TRBJ2-5, the V gene TRBV5-1, with D possibly being TRBD2 (5 bases). The CDR3 totals 14 residues. V lost 2 bases and J 5 bases, leaving 13 bases between the germline ends. Looked up from germline, CDR1 is SGHRS and CDR2 is YFSETQ.